Listed below are T cell receptor beta chains from one sample, sequenced in a study of blood T cell repertoires in COVID-19. Sequencing was performed with immunoSEQ multiplex PCR; in TCRdb, only in-frame clones are kept and a portion is missing. The repertoire includes tens of thousands of clones, around 81% of them detected once, and around 4.1% sits in the top ten. The sequenced material came from peripheral blood. The receptors stem from a woman aged 60-75 years with acute or convalescent COVID-19. Each CDR3 is given with its conserved first and last residue. Fields, in order: V gene, D gene, J gene, clone size, CDR3 protein, CDR3 DNA. The D gene is left open where the match is weak. Clone size is not always given. Where it is, it says once, few, many or a class for expanded clones.

TRBV20-1	.	TRBJ2-1	.	CSATRGNEQFF	TGCAGTGCTACCCGCGGCAATGAGCAGTTCTTC
TRBV19	TRBD2	TRBJ2-1	.	CASSIGLAGGNEQFF	TGTGCCAGTAGTATAGGGCTAGCGGGGGGAAATGAGCAGTTCTTC
TRBV30	.	TRBJ1-1	.	CAWSGETGWNTEAFF	TGTGCCTGGAGTGGGGAGACAGGATGGAACACTGAAGCTTTCTTT
TRBV9	TRBD2	TRBJ2-5	.	CASSVAPSGETQYF	TGTGCCAGCAGCGTAGCCCCTAGCGGAGAGACCCAGTACTTC
TRBV21-1	.	TRBJ1-2	.	CASSKGGKFDGYTF	TGTGCCAGCAGCAAAGGGGGCAAATTTGATGGCTACACCTTC
TRBV6-1	TRBD1	TRBJ2-6	.	CASSEVVGTGTSGANVLTF	TGTGCCAGCAGTGAGGTTGTAGGGACAGGGACCTCTGGGGCCAACGTCCTGACTTTC
TRBV6-5	TRBD1	TRBJ1-2	once	CASNRDSLLYGYTF	TGTGCCAGCAATCGGGACAGTTTACTCTATGGCTACACCTTC
TRBV18	.	TRBJ2-1	few	CASSPLFISELSSYNEQFF	TGTGCCAGCTCACCGCTCTTCATTTCCGAACTTAGCTCCTACAATGAGCAGTTCTTC
TRBV12-3/TRBV12-4	.	TRBJ2-7	.	CASSLGPSYEQYF	TGTGCCAGCAGTTTAGGTCCTTCCTACGAGCAGTACTTC
TRBV5-5	TRBD1	TRBJ1-2	.	CASSEQPGQGIVVYGYTF	TGTGCCAGCAGCGAACAACCGGGACAGGGAATAGTTGTTTATGGCTACACCTTC
TRBV2	.	TRBJ1-5	.	CASRERSNQPQHF	TGTGCCAGCCGGGAACGATCCAATCAGCCCCAGCATTTT
TRBV4-2	TRBD1	TRBJ2-2	.	CASSQDYGTDTGELFF	TGTGCCAGCAGCCAAGATTACGGGACAGACACCGGGGAGCTGTTTTTT
TRBV12-3/TRBV12-4	.	TRBJ2-2	.	CASRRGGTGELFF	TGTGCCAGCAGACGGGGTGGAACCGGGGAGCTGTTTTTT
TRBV3-1/TRBV3-2	.	TRBJ1-2	.	CASSQGDYGYTF	TGTGCCAGCAGCCAGGGCGACTATGGCTACACCTTC
TRBV3-1/TRBV3-2	TRBD1	TRBJ2-7	once	CASSQDWAGGVYEQYF	TGTGCCAGCAGCCAAGATTGGGCAGGGGGAGTGTACGAGCAGTACTTC
TRBV4-1	.	TRBJ1-4	once	CASSQDYLGSLNEKLFF	TGCGCCAGCAGCCAAGATTACTTGGGCAGCTTAAATGAAAAACTGTTTTTT
TRBV5-5	TRBD1	TRBJ2-1	.	CASSLGRGQGGNEQFF	TGTGCCAGCAGTTTGGGTCGGGGACAGGGAGGAAATGAGCAGTTCTTC
TRBV9	TRBD1	TRBJ1-5	few	CASSGTGGFQPQHF	TGTGCCAGCAGCGGGACAGGGGGCTTTCAGCCCCAGCATTTT
TRBV30	TRBD1	TRBJ1-2	.	CAWRTGMSNNYGYTF	TGTGCCTGGAGGACAGGGATGTCTAATAACTATGGCTACACCTTC
TRBV6-5	.	TRBJ2-2	.	CASSLNTGELFF	TGTGCCAGCAGCCTTAACACCGGGGAGCTGTTTTTT
TRBV5-1	.	TRBJ2-2	.	CASSLGQEYTGELFF	TGCGCCAGCAGCTTGGGGCAGGAATACACCGGGGAGCTGTTTTTT
TRBV6-1	TRBD1	TRBJ1-6	.	CASSDTPGQGASYNSPLHF	TGTGCCAGCAGTGATACCCCGGGACAGGGGGCATCCTATAATTCACCCCTCCACTTT
TRBV29-1	.	TRBJ1-1	few	CSSDRNTEAFF	TGCAGCTCGGACAGGAACACTGAAGCTTTCTTT
TRBV5-1	TRBD2	TRBJ2-3	.	CASSLEAGATDTQYF	TGCGCCAGCAGCTTGGAAGCGGGGGCCACAGATACGCAGTATTTT
TRBV5-1	.	TRBJ1-1	.	CASSLAPRGNTEAFF	TGCGCCAGCAGCTTGGCGCCCAGAGGGAACACTGAAGCTTTCTTT
TRBV2	.	TRBJ1-1	.	CALHGVNTEAFF	TGTGCTCTCCACGGAGTGAACACTGAAGCTTTCTTT
TRBV24-1	.	TRBJ2-3	.	CATSDQGPDTQYF	TGTGCCACCAGTGATCAGGGCCCAGATACGCAGTATTTT
TRBV13	.	TRBJ2-3	few	CASSLDRATDTQYF	TGTGCCAGCAGCTTAGACAGGGCGACAGATACGCAGTATTTT
TRBV19	.	TRBJ2-7	.	CASSIQGNRYEQYF	TGTGCCAGTAGTATACAGGGGAATCGGTACGAGCAGTACTTC
TRBV19	.	TRBJ1-3	.	CASRRQYSGNTIYF	TGTGCCAGTAGAAGACAGTACTCTGGAAACACCATATATTTT
TRBV24-1	TRBD1	TRBJ2-1	.	CATGTGYNEQFF	TGTGCCACGGGGACAGGGTACAATGAGCAGTTCTTC
TRBV18	TRBD1	TRBJ2-7	.	CASSPPTGQGVDEQYF	TGTGCCAGCTCACCACCCACCGGACAGGGCGTCGACGAGCAGTACTTC
TRBV18	TRBD1	TRBJ1-1	.	CASSTGQAMNTEAFF	TGTGCCAGCTCAACGGGACAGGCCATGAACACTGAAGCTTTCTTT
TRBV6-1	TRBD2	TRBJ2-7	.	CASSEGGILYEQYF	TGTGCCAGCAGTGAGGGGGGGATTCTCTACGAGCAGTACTTC
TRBV13	TRBD1	TRBJ1-5	few	CASSQGTVSQPQHF	TGTGCCAGCAGTCAAGGGACAGTGTCTCAGCCCCAGCATTTT
TRBV30	TRBD1	TRBJ1-6	.	CAWSRGQGSNSPLHF	TGTGCCTGGTCTAGAGGACAGGGGTCTAATTCACCCCTCCACTTT
TRBV5-1	TRBD2	TRBJ2-1	.	CASSDRGGGSGEQFF	TGCGCCAGCAGCGATCGGGGGGGCGGGAGCGGTGAGCAGTTCTTC
TRBV5-4	.	TRBJ1-2	.	CASSPNAEVLYGYTF	TGTGCCAGCAGCCCTAACGCGGAGGTCCTCTATGGCTACACCTTC
TRBV19	.	TRBJ1-5	.	CASSAINRGYEHF	TGTGCCAGTAGTGCCATAAATAGAGGGTACGAGCATTTT
TRBV5-1	TRBD1	TRBJ2-1	.	CASSVTGWDEQFF	TGCGCCAGCAGCGTGACAGGGTGGGATGAGCAGTTCTTC
TRBV10-3	TRBD1	TRBJ1-2	.	CATSNQGDYGYTF	TGTGCCACCAGCAACCAGGGGGACTATGGCTACACCTTC
TRBV12-3/TRBV12-4	.	TRBJ1-1	once	CASSFSLNTEAFF	TGTGCCAGCAGTTTCAGTCTGAACACTGAAGCTTTCTTT
TRBV3-1/TRBV3-2	TRBD2	TRBJ2-3	.	CASSPRTSGVTDTQYF	TGTGCCAGCAGCCCGCGGACTAGCGGGGTCACAGATACGCAGTATTTT
TRBV11-1	TRBD1	TRBJ1-3	few	CASSLDRGLGNTIYF	TGTGCCAGCAGCTTGGACAGGGGGCTTGGAAACACCATATATTTT
TRBV25-1	TRBD1	TRBJ1-3	.	CASTRTGGGNTIYF	TGTGCCAGCACTAGGACAGGGGGTGGAAACACCATATATTTT
TRBV27	TRBD1	TRBJ1-5	.	CASSVTGQGNQPQHF	TGTGCCAGCAGTGTAACCGGACAGGGCAATCAGCCCCAGCATTTT
TRBV12-3/TRBV12-4	.	TRBJ1-2	.	CASSLNTPRGYTF	TGTGCCAGCAGTTTGAACACCCCCCGTGGCTACACCTTC
TRBV6-1	.	TRBJ1-5	.	CASSEVGGRGQPQHF	TGTGCCAGCAGCGAAGTCGGGGGGCGAGGGCAGCCCCAGCATTTT
TRBV5-1	.	TRBJ2-1	few	CASSHGQGGTEQFF	TGCGCCAGCAGCCATGGACAAGGGGGTACTGAGCAGTTCTTC
TRBV18	.	TRBJ1-1	once	CASSLDDRMNTEAFF	TGTGCCAGCTCCCTCGACGACAGAATGAACACTGAAGCTTTCTTT